One sample yielded the 19 T cell receptor beta chains listed below, sequenced in a study of regulatory T cells in long-lasting Graves disease. Indicated time point: newly diagnosed GD, antithyroid drugs for less than 3 months. PBMCs provided the RNA from which the TCR library was made. Arm-PCR of CDR3 regions with iRepertoire HTBI primers generated TCR beta libraries. TCRdb re-called the multiplex PCR reads through MiXCR, storing one row per CDR3 protein. The sample consists of over 500,000 distinct CDR3 sequences, about 15% of them appearing once. The same sample was also used in a study of T cells in Graves' hyperthyroidism and ophthalmopathy.

The sequences come from peripheral blood mononuclear cells (PBMCs), collected at new diagnosis, from a patient treated with antithyroid drugs. These receptors originate from a woman aged 25 to 39 with Graves disease.

The V and J genes are TRBV7-3 and TRBJ2-7, with TRBD2 matching 7 bases. Germline V CDR1 and CDR2: SGHTA, FQGTGA. This CDR3 spans 15 amino acids. The trim removed 1 base at V and 0 bases at J, leaving 3 bases unmatched. The DNA for the CDR3 is TGTGCCAGCAGCTTAAACGGGAGGACCTCCTACGAGCAGTACTTC. Protein product: CASSLNGRTSYEQYF.

On this clonotype: A single base separates this from a much larger clone, so it may be a read error. This sequence joins TRBV7-9 and TRBJ2-7, with D maybe TRBD2 (6 bases). The CDR3 covers 12 residues. V was clipped by 5 bases and J by 7 bases, with 12 bases between them. The V gene's germline CDR1 is SEHNR and CDR2 FQNEAQ (reference sequence). The CDR3 bases are TGTGCCAGCAGCGCCGGGGGTCGGGAGCAGTACTTC. Translating it yields CASSAGGREQYF.

CDR3 in DNA: TGTGCCAGCAGCTCCTGGAGGGCCTACGAGCAGTACTTC. Its translation: CASSSWRAYEQYF. The rearrangement uses TRBV7-2 and TRBJ2-7; tentative D call: TRBD2 (6 bases). This CDR3 region has 13 residues. Germline V CDR1 and CDR2: SGHTA, FQGNSA. V was clipped by 4 bases and J by 2 bases, with 9 bases between them.

In this sample, this clonotype turned up a few times. The genes are TRBV7-9 and TRBJ2-3, with D possibly being TRBD2 (6 bases). V was clipped by 3 bases and J by 6 bases, with 10 bases between them. There are 13 residues in the CDR3. CDR1 and CDR2 (germline): SEHNR, FQNEAQ (reference sequence). CDR3 bases: TGTGCCAGCAGCTTTACGGGAGAGGATACGCAGTATTTT. This codes for CASSFTGEDTQYF.

This clonotype appeared many times. The chain combines TRBV2 with TRBJ2-3, with D uncertain. V was trimmed by 3 bases and J by 2 bases, leaving 9 bases between them. Germline CDR1 reads SNHLY; CDR2 reads FYNNEI. The CDR3 totals 14 residues. CDR3 coding DNA: TGTGCCAGCAGTGAGGGCAGCTTCACAGATACGCAGTATTTT. Amino acids: CASSEGSFTDTQYF.

This clonotype was seen only a few times. This chain uses TRBV5-8 with TRBJ1-2; D is unclear. This CDR3 is 15 amino acids long. Germline CDR1 is SGHTS and CDR2 is YDEGEE. The V gene lost 3 bases and the J gene lost 2 bases, with 14 bases spanning the gap. This CDR3 reads CASSSWSGYNYGYTF. The CDR3 DNA reads TGTGCCAGCAGCTCTTGGTCGGGGTACAACTATGGCTACACCTTC.

As regards this clonotype: A read error is possible here, since a much larger clone lies one base away. V gene TRBV20-1 combines with J gene TRBJ2-7, with D perhaps being TRBD1 or TRBD2 (5 bases each). CDR3 length: 13 amino acids. From germline, CDR1 is DFQATT and CDR2 SNEGSKA (reference sequence). DNA of the CDR3: TGCAGTGCTAGAAGCCAAGGGACCTACGGGCAGTACTTC. Translated, it gives CSARSQGTYGQYF.

Ten or more counts support this clonotype. This chain connects TRBV18 to TRBJ1-4; D gene uncertain. Deletions cut 6 bases from V and 7 bases from J, with 6 bases between. CDR1 is KGHSH and CDR2 is LQKENI in the germline V gene. This CDR3 spans 11 amino acids. CDR3 sequence: CASSSAEKLFF. As DNA, the CDR3 is TGTGCCAGCTCCTCGGCTGAAAAACTGTTTTTT.

The CDR3 coding sequence is TGCAGTGCTAGGGACAGCGGAAGCCGTAATGAAAAACTGTTTTTT. Amino acid sequence: CSARDSGSRNEKLFF. The chain couples TRBV20-1 to TRBJ1-4, with a tentative D call TRBD1 (6 bases). Trimming removed 3 bases at V and 4 bases at J, with 15 bases between. Germline lookup yields CDR1 DFQATT and CDR2 SNEGSKA (reference sequence). CDR3 length: 15 amino acids.

This clonotype was observed a handful of times. This chain links TRBV19 with TRBJ2-2; D gene unclear. Trimming shortened V by 8 bases and J by 4 bases, and 14 bases separated the two germline ends. The CDR3 is 14 residues long. Germline lookup yields CDR1 LNHDA and CDR2 SQIVND (reference sequence). CDR3 sequence (DNA): TGTGCCAGTGGTTTTCAGGAGATCACCGGGGAGCTGTTTTTT. The encoded protein is CASGFQEITGELFF. Complete variable domain (other parts from reference TRBV19 and TRBJ2-2): DGGITQSPKYLFRKEGQNVTLSCEQNLNHDAMYWYRQDPGQGLRLIYYSQIVNDFQKGDIAEGYSVSREKKESFPLTVTSAQKNPTAFYLCASGFQEITGELFFGEGSRLTVL.

This clonotype was counted ten times or more. The chain employs TRBV18 and TRBJ2-5, with TRBD1 identical over 7 bases. CDR1 is KGHSH and CDR2 is LQKENI in the germline V gene. V gave up 8 bases and J gave up 3 bases; unmatched junction bases: 6. This CDR3 contains 13 residues. CDR3 sequence: CASSPQGKETQYF. The DNA of the CDR3 is TGTGCCAGCAGCCCACAGGGGAAAGAGACCCAGTACTTC.

This clonotype was counted at least ten times. J is TRBJ1-2 and V is TRBV12-3 or TRBV12-4; no reliable D call. With 3 bases removed from V and 7 bases from J, the gap between germline ends came to 21 bases. This CDR3 is built from 16 residues. The CDR3 sequence is CASSFLSTLEGGGYTF. The CDR3 coding sequence is TGTGCCAGCAGTTTCCTGTCCACCTTGGAGGGAGGTGGCTACACCTTC.

This clonotype showed up just a few times. This chain uses TRBV11-3 with TRBJ2-2; D gene ambiguous. The germline V gene has CDR1 SGHNT and CDR2 YENEEA. The V end lost 5 bases, the J end lost 6 bases, and 19 bases lay between the germline ends. The CDR3 covers 16 residues. This CDR3 reads CASSPSWEGMAGELFF. For the CDR3, the DNA is TGTGCCAGCAGCCCCAGTTGGGAAGGGATGGCCGGGGAGCTGTTTTTT.

This clonotype was counted a few times. The rearrangement links TRBV27 to TRBJ2-7; D is undetermined. Germline V gene sequence: CDR1 MNHEY, CDR2 SMNVEV (reference sequence). This CDR3 comprises 11 residues. Trimming removed 8 bases at V and 2 bases at J, with 7 bases between. Here the CDR3 reads CASGLPYEQYF. DNA of the CDR3: TGTGCCAGCGGCCTTCCCTACGAGCAGTACTTC.

The J gene is TRBJ1-1, the V gene TRBV28; D not certain. This CDR3 is 14 amino acids long. Between the trimmed V and J ends, which lost 5 bases and 3 bases, there was a span of 13 bases. Germline V gene data show CDR1 as MDHEN and CDR2 as SYDVKM. This CDR3 is CASSHSPRDTEAFF. In DNA, the CDR3 is TGTGCCAGCAGTCATTCCCCAAGGGACACTGAAGCTTTCTTT.

Many counts were recorded for this clonotype. V gene TRBV29-1 combines with J gene TRBJ2-5; 12 bases align to TRBD2. CDR3 length equals 14 residues. Trimming cost V 5 bases and J 2 bases; bases outside gene matches: 3. The V gene's germline CDR1 is SQVTM and CDR2 ANQGSEA. The CDR3 region has the DNA TGCAGCGTTAGGACTAGCGGGGTACAAGAGACCCAGTACTTC. As protein: CSVRTSGVQETQYF.

This clonotype has more than one count but fewer than ten. The V call is TRBV19, the J call TRBJ2-1, with D possibly TRBD1 on 5 matching bases. V gave up 5 bases and J gave up 6 bases, with 20 bases separating them. Germline CDR1 reads LNHDA; CDR2 reads SQIVND (reference sequence). This CDR3 spans 16 amino acids. The CDR3: CASSPPGRAFGNEQFF. The CDR3 region has the DNA TGTGCCAGTAGTCCCCCAGGCAGGGCGTTTGGCAATGAGCAGTTCTTC. The whole variable domain, filled in from reference TRBV19 and TRBJ2-1, reads DGGITQSPKYLFRKEGQNVTLSCEQNLNHDAMYWYRQDPGQGLRLIYYSQIVNDFQKGDIAEGYSVSREKKESFPLTVTSAQKNPTAFYLCASSPPGRAFGNEQFFGPGTRLTVL.

This clonotype has at least ten counts. The chain couples TRBV2 to TRBJ2-1, with a weak D call TRBD2 (6 bases). Per germline, CDR1 SNHLY and CDR2 FYNNEI. The ends were cut back, 6 bases at V and 0 bases at J, with 12 bases in the middle. The CDR3 contains 15 residues. The CDR3 sequence: CASRETRPSYNEQFF. The CDR3, as DNA: TGTGCCAGCAGAGAGACTAGACCCTCCTACAATGAGCAGTTCTTC.

This chain links TRBV30 with TRBJ1-2, with D unresolved. This CDR3 has 15 residues. V shed 0 bases and J shed 0 bases, with 11 bases lying between them. Germline V lookup: CDR1 GTSNPN, CDR2 SVGIG (reference sequence). The CDR3 DNA reads TGTGCCTGGAGTGTACCTGCGGCGGCTAACTATGGCTACACCTTC. Its translation: CAWSVPAAANYGYTF.